This note documents a single TCR beta chain sequence. What it binds is unknown. Investigators took around 10 milliliters of peripheral blood from every donor. A sample-barcoded 5' primer and a J-beta primer mix were used in a second PCR of roughly 7 to 11 cycles. Each cDNA was tagged by a template-switch adaptor containing 12 random nucleotides. TCRdb redid the calling of the 5' RACE reads with MiXCR, one entry per CDR3 protein. This table has 850,000 to 1,100,000 distinct CDR3 sequences, around two fifths appearing once. This record belongs to a study of blood T cells in healthy people across ages. Findings and caveats of the study: In older individuals, TCR beta diversity per million T cells was lower, falling roughly linearly with age.

With 0 bases removed from V and 8 bases from J, the gap between germline ends came to 8 bases. The length of the CDR3 is 13 residues. The germline V gene has CDR1 KGHSH and CDR2 LQKENI. The rearrangement links TRBV18 to TRBJ2-1, with D perhaps matching TRBD1 or TRBD2 (6 bases each). Source material: blood. The origin of this receptor is a man aged 18 to 30 in good health. CDR3 loop: CASSPPGGDEQFF. DNA for the CDR3: TGTGCCAGCTCACCACCGGGGGGCGATGAGCAGTTCTTC. Based on the CDR3 plus reference TRBV18 and TRBJ2-1, the full variable domain is NAGVMQNPRHLVRRRGQEARLRCSPMKGHSHVYWYRQLPEEGLKFMVYLQKENIIDESGMPKERFSAEFPKEGPSILRIQQVVRGDSAAYFCASSPPGGDEQFFGPGTRLTVL.